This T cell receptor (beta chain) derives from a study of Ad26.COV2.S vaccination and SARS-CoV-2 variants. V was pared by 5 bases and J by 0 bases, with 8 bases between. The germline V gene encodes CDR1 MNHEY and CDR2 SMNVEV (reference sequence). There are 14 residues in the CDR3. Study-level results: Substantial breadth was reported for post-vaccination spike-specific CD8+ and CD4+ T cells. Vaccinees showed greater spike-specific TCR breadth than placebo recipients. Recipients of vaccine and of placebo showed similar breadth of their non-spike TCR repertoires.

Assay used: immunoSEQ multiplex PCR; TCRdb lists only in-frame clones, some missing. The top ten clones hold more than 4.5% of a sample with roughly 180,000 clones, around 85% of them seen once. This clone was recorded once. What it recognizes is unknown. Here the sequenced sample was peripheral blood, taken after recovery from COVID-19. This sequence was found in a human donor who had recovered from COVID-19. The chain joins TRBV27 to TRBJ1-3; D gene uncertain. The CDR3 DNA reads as TGTGCCAGCAGTAGCAAGAGCTCTGGAAACACCATATATTTT. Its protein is CASSSKSSGNTIYF.